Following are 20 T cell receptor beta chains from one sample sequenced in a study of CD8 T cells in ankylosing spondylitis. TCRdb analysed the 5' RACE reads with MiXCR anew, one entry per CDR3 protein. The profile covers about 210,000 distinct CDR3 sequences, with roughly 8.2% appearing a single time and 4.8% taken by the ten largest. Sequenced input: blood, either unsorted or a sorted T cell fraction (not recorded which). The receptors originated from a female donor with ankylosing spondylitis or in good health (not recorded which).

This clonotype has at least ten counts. CDR3 protein: CASSLYGGYYGYTF. CDR3 nucleotides: TGTGCCAGCAGTTTATATGGAGGGTACTATGGCTACACCTTC. V and J are TRBV27 and TRBJ1-2; D unclear. The germline V gene has CDR1 MNHEY and CDR2 SMNVEV (reference sequence). This CDR3 has 14 amino acids. The V end lost 1 base, the J end lost 3 bases, and 9 bases lay between the germline ends.

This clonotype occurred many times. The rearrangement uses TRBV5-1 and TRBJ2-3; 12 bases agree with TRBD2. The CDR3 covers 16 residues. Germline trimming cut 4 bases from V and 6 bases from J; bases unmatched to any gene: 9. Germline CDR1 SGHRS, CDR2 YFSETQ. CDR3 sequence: CASSGRLAGVVDTQYF. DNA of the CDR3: TGCGCCAGCAGCGGACGACTAGCGGGAGTGGTCGATACGCAGTATTTT.

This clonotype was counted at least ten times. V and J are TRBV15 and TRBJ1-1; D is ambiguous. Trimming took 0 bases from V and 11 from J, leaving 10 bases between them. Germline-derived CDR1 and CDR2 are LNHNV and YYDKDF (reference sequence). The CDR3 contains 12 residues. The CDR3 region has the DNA TGTGCCACCAGCAGAGATCTCCGAACCGCTTTCTTT. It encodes CATSRDLRTAFF.

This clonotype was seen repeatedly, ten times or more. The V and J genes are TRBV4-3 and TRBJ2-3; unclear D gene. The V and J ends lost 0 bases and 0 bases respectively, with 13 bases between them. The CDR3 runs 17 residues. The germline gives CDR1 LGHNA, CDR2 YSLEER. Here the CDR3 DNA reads TGCGCCAGCAGCCAAGATGGATCAGCAGCTAGCACAGATACGCAGTATTTT. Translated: CASSQDGSAASTDTQYF.

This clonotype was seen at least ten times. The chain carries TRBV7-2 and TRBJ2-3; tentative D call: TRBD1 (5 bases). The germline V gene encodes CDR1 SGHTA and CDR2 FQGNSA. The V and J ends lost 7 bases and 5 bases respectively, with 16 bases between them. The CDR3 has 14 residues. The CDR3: CASTWGGLRDTQYF. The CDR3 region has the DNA TGTGCCAGCACCTGGGGCGGTTTAAGAGATACGCAGTATTTT. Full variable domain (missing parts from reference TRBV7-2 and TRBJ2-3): GAGVSQSPSNKVTEKGKDVELRCDPISGHTALYWYRQSLGQGLEFLIYFQGNSAPDKSGLPSDRFSAERTGGSVSTLTIQRTQQEDSAVYLCASTWGGLRDTQYFGPGTRLTVL.

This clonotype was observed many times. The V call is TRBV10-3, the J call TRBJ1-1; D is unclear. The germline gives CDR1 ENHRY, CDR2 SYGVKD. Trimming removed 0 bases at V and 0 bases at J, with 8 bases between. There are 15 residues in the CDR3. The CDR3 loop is CAISESSGMNTEAFF. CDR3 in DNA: TGTGCCATCAGTGAGTCGTCGGGGATGAACACTGAAGCTTTCTTT.

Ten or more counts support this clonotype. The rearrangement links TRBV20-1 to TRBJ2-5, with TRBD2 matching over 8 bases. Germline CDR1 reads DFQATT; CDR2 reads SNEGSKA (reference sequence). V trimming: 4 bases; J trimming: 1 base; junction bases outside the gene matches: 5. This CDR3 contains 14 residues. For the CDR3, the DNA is TGCAGTGCTACAGTTAGCGGGACCCAAGAGACCCAGTACTTC. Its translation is CSATVSGTQETQYF.

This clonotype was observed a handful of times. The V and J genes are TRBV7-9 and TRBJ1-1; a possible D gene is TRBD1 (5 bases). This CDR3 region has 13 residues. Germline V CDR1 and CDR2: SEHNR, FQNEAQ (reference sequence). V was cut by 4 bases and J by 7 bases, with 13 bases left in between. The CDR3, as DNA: TGTGCCAGCAGCTATGGGACCGCCAATGAAGCTTTCTTT. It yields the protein CASSYGTANEAFF.

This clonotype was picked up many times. The CDR3 is CASSLNPPETEAFF. The CDR3 DNA reads as TGCGCCAGCAGCTTGAATCCCCCGGAGACTGAAGCTTTCTTT. This chain uses TRBV5-1 with TRBJ1-1; unclear D gene. The CDR3 runs to 14 residues. Trimming pared 1 base from V and 5 bases from J, leaving 12 bases between. Per germline, CDR1 SGHRS and CDR2 YFSETQ.

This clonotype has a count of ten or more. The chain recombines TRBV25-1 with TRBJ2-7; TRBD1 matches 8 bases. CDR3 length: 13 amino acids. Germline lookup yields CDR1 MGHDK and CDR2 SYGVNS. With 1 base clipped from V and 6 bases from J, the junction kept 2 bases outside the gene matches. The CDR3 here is CASSELGQGEQYF. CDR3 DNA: TGTGCCAGCAGTGAATTAGGACAGGGCGAGCAGTACTTC.

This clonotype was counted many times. In DNA form, the CDR3 reads TGTGCCAGCAGCTTGGGGCTTTGGAAAGAGACCCAGTACTTC. Translated: CASSLGLWKETQYF. The chain links TRBV5-4 to TRBJ2-5; D ambiguous. Germline V gives CDR1 SGHNT, CDR2 YYREEE (reference sequence). Trimming pared 0 bases from V and 3 bases from J, leaving 9 bases between. The CDR3 totals 14 residues.

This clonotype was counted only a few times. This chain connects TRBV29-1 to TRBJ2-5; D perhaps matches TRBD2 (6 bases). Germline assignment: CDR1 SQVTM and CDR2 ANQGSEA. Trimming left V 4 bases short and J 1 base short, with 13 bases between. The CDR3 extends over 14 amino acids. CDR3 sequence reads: CSVGAGPVQETQYF. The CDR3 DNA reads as TGCAGCGTTGGTGCGGGACCGGTCCAAGAGACCCAGTACTTC.

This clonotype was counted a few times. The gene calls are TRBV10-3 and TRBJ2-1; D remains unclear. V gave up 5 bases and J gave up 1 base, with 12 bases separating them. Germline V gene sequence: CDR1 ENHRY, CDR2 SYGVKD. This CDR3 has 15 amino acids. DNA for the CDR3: TGTGCCATCAGTAGTCTCAGCGTGTCCTACAATGAGCAGTTCTTC. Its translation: CAISSLSVSYNEQFF.

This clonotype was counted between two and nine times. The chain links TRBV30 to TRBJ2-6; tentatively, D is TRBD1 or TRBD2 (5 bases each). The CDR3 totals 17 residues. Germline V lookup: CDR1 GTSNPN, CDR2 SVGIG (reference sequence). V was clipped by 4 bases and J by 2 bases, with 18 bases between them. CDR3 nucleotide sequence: TGTGCCTGGATTAGGGACCGTTCCCGGACTGGGGCCAACGTCCTGACTTTC. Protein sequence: CAWIRDRSRTGANVLTF.

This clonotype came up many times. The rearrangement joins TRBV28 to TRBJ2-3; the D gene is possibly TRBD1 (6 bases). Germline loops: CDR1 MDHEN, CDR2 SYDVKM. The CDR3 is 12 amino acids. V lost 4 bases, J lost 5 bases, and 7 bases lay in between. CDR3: CASSSDRDTQYF. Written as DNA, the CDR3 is TGTGCCAGCAGTTCGGACAGAGATACGCAGTATTTT.

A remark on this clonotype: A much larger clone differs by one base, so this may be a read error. The chain's CDR3 is CATSQVGGIDEKLFF. CDR3 nucleotides: TGTGCCACCAGCCAAGTTGGGGGGATCGATGAAAAACTGTTTTTT. The genes are TRBV3-1 and TRBJ1-4; perhaps TRBD1 as D (5 bases). From germline, CDR1 is LGHDT and CDR2 YNNKEL (reference sequence). The CDR3 runs 15 residues.

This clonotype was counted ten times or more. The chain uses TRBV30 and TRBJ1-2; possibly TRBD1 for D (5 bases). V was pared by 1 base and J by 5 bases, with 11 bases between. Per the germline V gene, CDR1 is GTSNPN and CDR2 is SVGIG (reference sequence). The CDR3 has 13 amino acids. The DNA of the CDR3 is TGTGCCTGGAGTGCGGGGGTTGTATATGGCTACACCTTC. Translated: CAWSAGVVYGYTF.

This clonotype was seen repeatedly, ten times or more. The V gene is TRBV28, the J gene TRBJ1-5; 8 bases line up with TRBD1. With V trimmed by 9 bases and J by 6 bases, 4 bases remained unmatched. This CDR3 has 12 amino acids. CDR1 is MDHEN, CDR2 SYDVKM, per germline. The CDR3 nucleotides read TGTGCCAGTCAGGGGGCAAGTCAGCCCCAGCATTTT. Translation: CASQGASQPQHF.

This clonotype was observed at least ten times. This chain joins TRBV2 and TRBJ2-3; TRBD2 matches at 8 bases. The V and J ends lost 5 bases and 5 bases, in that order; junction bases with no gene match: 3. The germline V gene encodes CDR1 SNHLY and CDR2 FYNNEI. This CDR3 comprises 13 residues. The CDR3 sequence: CASSTGGIDTQYF. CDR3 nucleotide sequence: TGTGCCAGCAGTACGGGAGGGATAGATACGCAGTATTTT.

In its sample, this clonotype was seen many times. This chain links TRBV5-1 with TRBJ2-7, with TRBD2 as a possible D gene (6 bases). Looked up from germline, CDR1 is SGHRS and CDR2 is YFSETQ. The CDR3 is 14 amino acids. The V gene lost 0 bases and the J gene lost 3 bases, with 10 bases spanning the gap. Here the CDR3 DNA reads TGCGCCAGCAGCTTGGGTCTAGCGAGCTACGAGCAGTACTTC. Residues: CASSLGLASYEQYF.